This T cell receptor beta chain emerged from a study of shared clonotypes between healthy human individuals. General study findings and limits: Naive subsets typically showed greater estimated richness than memory subsets.

In the naive CD8 group, cells lacked CD45RO and were positively selected for CCR7, so terminally differentiated effector memory CD45RA+ cells were left out. It was across several immunoSEQ plates that each subset's genomic DNA was evenly split. Each replicate PCR on the sorted subsets used about 220 ng DNA (about 30,000 T cell genomes). Methods used by the authors: ImmunoSEQ supplied junction-only sequences lacking quality scores, so filtering was different. The protocol was immunoSEQ multiplex PCR, while the TCRdb copy is restricted to in-frame clones and leaves out a portion. The DNA gave D and trimming, while V, J and clone size come from that table. The table lists some 2,000,000 clones, just under 95% of them singletons, with 0.9% to 1.3% in the top ten. Notes on this clone: Its antigen remains unidentified.

V was cut by 8 bases and J by 6 bases, with 17 bases left in between. The CDR3 consists of 13 residues. From germline, CDR1 is MNHEY and CDR2 SVGAGI. Specimen: naive CD8+ T cells sorted from blood. The receptor was isolated from a man aged 18 to 30 in good health. This chain uses TRBV6-5 with TRBJ2-7; a possible D gene is TRBD2 (5 bases). CDR3 in amino acids: CASSPGFVGEQYF. The CDR3 DNA is TGTGCCAGCTCGCCGGGGTTTGTGGGCGAGCAGTACTTC.